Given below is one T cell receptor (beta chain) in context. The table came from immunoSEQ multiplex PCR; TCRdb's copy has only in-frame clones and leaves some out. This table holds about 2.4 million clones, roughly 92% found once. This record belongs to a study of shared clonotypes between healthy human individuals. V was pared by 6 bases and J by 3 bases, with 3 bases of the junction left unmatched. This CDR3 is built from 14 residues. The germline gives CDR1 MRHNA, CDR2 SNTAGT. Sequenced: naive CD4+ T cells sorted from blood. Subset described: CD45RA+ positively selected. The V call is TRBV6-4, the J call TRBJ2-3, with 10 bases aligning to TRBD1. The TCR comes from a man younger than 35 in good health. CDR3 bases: TGTGCCAGCAGCTGGGACAGGGGTACAGATACGCAGTATTTT. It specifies CASSWDRGTDTQYF.